The rows below give T cell receptor beta chains drawn from one sample of a study of OX40 agonist ivuxolimab in advanced cancers. Some clones are missing from TCRdb's copy, which holds only in-frame ones; the method was immunoSEQ multiplex PCR. The repertoire includes 60,000 to 75,000 clones, about 91% of them detected once, and 2% to 2.5% sits in the top ten. The sequencing here drew on CD4+ or CD8+ T cells sorted from blood, taken in a trial of the OX40 agonist ivuxolimab. These receptors all stem from an adult with an advanced solid tumor such as melanoma, head and neck, liver or kidney cancer. The CDR3 runs from the conserved cysteine through the conserved F or W. Fields, in order: J gene, clone size, D gene, V gene, CDR3 DNA, CDR3 protein. A D gene is named only where the DNA matches it firmly. Expanded clones get a size class; other rows say once, few or many, or leave the size out.

J gene: TRBJ1-2; clone size: few; D gene: -; V gene: TRBV18; CDR3 DNA: TGTGCCAGCTCACCGACCCCCTCGCCCCTCTATGGCTACACCTTC; CDR3 protein: CASSPTPSPLYGYTF
J gene: TRBJ1-3; clone size: -; D gene: -; V gene: TRBV2; CDR3 DNA: TGTGCCAGCAGTGGATTTTTTGTGGGGACTGGAAACACCATATATTTT; CDR3 protein: CASSGFFVGTGNTIYF
J gene: TRBJ2-7; clone size: -; D gene: TRBD1; V gene: TRBV7-2; CDR3 DNA: TGTGCCAGCAGCTTCCGACAGGGAAGCTCCTACGAGCAGTACTTC; CDR3 protein: CASSFRQGSSYEQYF
J gene: TRBJ2-7; clone size: -; D gene: TRBD2; V gene: TRBV27; CDR3 DNA: TGTGCCAGCAGTGGGGTAGCGGGGGGGCTCGAGCAGTACTTC; CDR3 protein: CASSGVAGGLEQYF
J gene: TRBJ2-5; clone size: -; D gene: -; V gene: TRBV21-1; CDR3 DNA: TGTGCCAGCAGCAAGCACTGTTATGGACTAGCGGGAGGTGGGACCCAGTACTTC; CDR3 protein: CASSKHCYGLAGGGTQYF
J gene: TRBJ2-2; clone size: -; D gene: TRBD2; V gene: TRBV6-5; CDR3 DNA: TGTGCCAGCATGGGGCTAGCGGGCCCCACCGGGGAGCTGTTTTTT; CDR3 protein: CASMGLAGPTGELFF
J gene: TRBJ2-6; clone size: once; D gene: TRBD1; V gene: TRBV11-3; CDR3 DNA: TGTGCCAGCAGCCCAGGACAGGGAGGAGCTGGGGCCAACGTCCTGACTTTC; CDR3 protein: CASSPGQGGAGANVLTF
J gene: TRBJ2-3; clone size: -; D gene: -; V gene: TRBV5-4; CDR3 DNA: TGTGCCAGCAGCCGGGAACAGGATACGCAGTATTTT; CDR3 protein: CASSREQDTQYF
J gene: TRBJ2-3; clone size: -; D gene: -; V gene: TRBV7-2; CDR3 DNA: TGTGCCAGCAGCTTAGAACGGGGGACAGATACGCAGTATTTT; CDR3 protein: CASSLERGTDTQYF
J gene: TRBJ1-4; clone size: -; D gene: TRBD1; V gene: TRBV28; CDR3 DNA: TGTGCCAGCGGGGGGGACAGGAGAACAACTAATGAAAAACTGTTTTTT; CDR3 protein: CASGGDRRTTNEKLFF
J gene: TRBJ2-7; clone size: -; D gene: TRBD2; V gene: TRBV9; CDR3 DNA: TGTGCCAGCAGCCCACAAGCGGGGGCCACCTACGAGCAGTACTTC; CDR3 protein: CASSPQAGATYEQYF
J gene: TRBJ1-5; clone size: -; D gene: TRBD1; V gene: TRBV5-1; CDR3 DNA: TGCGCCAGCAGACCCGGGACAGCTGACAATCAGCCCCAGCATTTT; CDR3 protein: CASRPGTADNQPQHF
J gene: TRBJ1-1; clone size: -; D gene: -; V gene: TRBV9; CDR3 DNA: TGTGCCAGCAGCGTAGGGTCCGGGAACACTGAAGCTTTCTTT; CDR3 protein: CASSVGSGNTEAFF
J gene: TRBJ1-5; clone size: once; D gene: -; V gene: TRBV30; CDR3 DNA: TGTGCCTGGAGCCCGGGCAGGGGTGGTCAGCCCCAGCATTTT; CDR3 protein: CAWSPGRGGQPQHF
J gene: TRBJ2-5; clone size: once; D gene: -; V gene: TRBV18; CDR3 DNA: TGTGCCAGCTCACCATGGGACACATATTCGGTTAGCGGGCAGACGTCCCGAAGAAAAGAGACCCAGTACTTC; CDR3 protein: CASSPWDTYSVSGQTSRRKETQYF
J gene: TRBJ1-3; clone size: -; D gene: -; V gene: TRBV7-9; CDR3 DNA: TGTGCCAGCAGCTCCGGGAGGCAGGGAGTCAACACCATATATTTT; CDR3 protein: CASSSGRQGVNTIYF
J gene: TRBJ2-1; clone size: -; D gene: TRBD1; V gene: TRBV9; CDR3 DNA: TGTGCCAGCAGCGAAACCTCGACAGGGGGGGGATTCGAGCAGTTCTTC; CDR3 protein: CASSETSTGGGFEQFF
J gene: TRBJ2-7; clone size: -; D gene: -; V gene: TRBV7-9; CDR3 DNA: TGTGCCAGCAGCTTCTACTACGAGCAGTACTTC; CDR3 protein: CASSFYYEQYF
J gene: TRBJ2-3; clone size: -; D gene: TRBD1; V gene: TRBV5-4; CDR3 DNA: TGTGCCAGCAGCCGGGACAGTAGCACAGATACGCAGTATTTT; CDR3 protein: CASSRDSSTDTQYF
J gene: TRBJ2-1; clone size: -; D gene: -; V gene: TRBV9; CDR3 DNA: TGTGCCAGCAGCGATACAGGTTTAAACTACAATGAGCAGTTCTTC; CDR3 protein: CASSDTGLNYNEQFF
J gene: TRBJ2-3; clone size: -; D gene: TRBD2; V gene: TRBV2; CDR3 DNA: TGTGCCAGCAGTGGGGTAGCGGGAAGCACAGATACGCAGTATTTT; CDR3 protein: CASSGVAGSTDTQYF
J gene: TRBJ1-2; clone size: -; D gene: -; V gene: TRBV2; CDR3 DNA: TGTGCCAGCAGTGAGATCCGGACCACTAACTATGGCTACACCTTC; CDR3 protein: CASSEIRTTNYGYTF
J gene: TRBJ1-1; clone size: -; D gene: -; V gene: TRBV10-3; CDR3 DNA: TGTGCCATCAGCCTCAGGGAATCCACTGAAGCTTTCTTT; CDR3 protein: CAISLRESTEAFF
J gene: TRBJ1-2; clone size: -; D gene: -; V gene: TRBV5-6; CDR3 DNA: TGTGCCAGCAGCTTTTCGGACAGCCGAGAACTCTATGGCTACACCTTC; CDR3 protein: CASSFSDSRELYGYTF
J gene: TRBJ1-2; clone size: once; D gene: -; V gene: TRBV4-1; CDR3 DNA: TGCGCCAGCAGCCAAGCTTACAGGGACAACTATGGCTACACCTTC; CDR3 protein: CASSQAYRDNYGYTF
J gene: TRBJ1-1; clone size: -; D gene: -; V gene: TRBV5-1; CDR3 DNA: TGCGCCAGCAGCTTGGGGCAGGAAACTGAAGCTTTCTTT; CDR3 protein: CASSLGQETEAFF
J gene: TRBJ1-5; clone size: -; D gene: TRBD1; V gene: TRBV2; CDR3 DNA: TGTGCCAGCAGTGGGGGGACAGGCGATCAGCCCCAGCATTTT; CDR3 protein: CASSGGTGDQPQHF
J gene: TRBJ2-7; clone size: -; D gene: -; V gene: TRBV11-2; CDR3 DNA: TGTGCCAGCAGCTTAGATGCCAGGGGGGGGAAGCAGTACTTC; CDR3 protein: CASSLDARGGKQYF
J gene: TRBJ2-5; clone size: -; D gene: TRBD2; V gene: TRBV6-5; CDR3 DNA: TGTGCCAGCAGTTGGAGCGGGGGGGCAGAGACCCAGTACTTC; CDR3 protein: CASSWSGGAETQYF
J gene: TRBJ2-2; clone size: -; D gene: -; V gene: TRBV7-8; CDR3 DNA: TGTGCCAGCAGCCCAACAGGGTCCCACGTTTCCGGGGAGCTGTTTTTT; CDR3 protein: CASSPTGSHVSGELFF